This T cell receptor (beta chain) was found in a study of cytomegalovirus exposure and HLA in healthy donors. With 60 Vbeta and 13 Jbeta primers, the PCR was carried out. Profiling relied on immunoSEQ multiplex PCR, and the TCRdb table lists in-frame clones only, not all of them. Here the sample spans around 180,000 clones, 79% being singletons. Study-level results: 87-base-pair reads could not separate some V segments, including TRBV6-2 and TRBV6-3.

Trimming cost V 5 bases and J 2 bases, with 14 bases left between them. The V gene's germline CDR1 is MDHEN and CDR2 SYDVKM. The CDR3 contains 15 residues. With respect to this clone: Antigen unknown.

This sequence originates from a woman between 40 and 50 years old in good health and CMV-seronegative. The sequenced material came from PBMCs. The chain combines TRBV28 with TRBJ2-3, with D uncertain. The CDR3 bases are TGTGCCAGCAGTCTACGCCTTACCACCACAGATACGCAGTATTTT. Encoded protein: CASSLRLTTTDTQYF. Complete variable domain (other parts from reference TRBV28 and TRBJ2-3): DVKVTQSSRYLVKRTGEKVFLECVQDMDHENMFWYRQDPGLGLRLIYFSYDVKMKEKGDIPEGYSVSREKKERFSLILESASTNQTSMYLCASSLRLTTTDTQYFGPGTRLTVL.